Below, one T cell receptor beta chain is given with its context. Profiled with immunoSEQ multiplex PCR; TCRdb holds only in-frame clones, not every one. The sample contains 250,000 to 300,000 clones, 75% to 90% of which appear only once. The data were obtained in a study of blood T cell repertoires in COVID-19. In the study overall: T cells, B-cell-depleted T cells, or PBMCs provided the cDNA or gDNA that served as material.

The CDR3 contains 19 residues. CDR1 and CDR2 (germline): LGHDT, YNNKEL (reference sequence). After removal of 1 base from V and 7 bases from J, the junction contained 9 bases not matched to a gene. Those who participated ranged in age from roughly 18 to 100 years and resided in 24 US areas. The sequenced sample consisted of PBMCs or T cells enriched from blood (not recorded which). This sequence joins TRBV3-1 (or the pseudogene TRBV3-2) and TRBJ2-2, with 16 bases fitting TRBD2. The TCR comes from a woman aged 50 to 60 who had recovered from COVID-19. CDR3 DNA: TGTGCCAGCAGCCAAGCGGCCCCGGGACTAGCGGGAGGGCTCGGGGAGCTGTTTTTT. Translation gives CASSQAAPGLAGGLGELFF.